Reported below is one TCR beta chain. This sample is drawn from a study of T cell changes during pregnancy in multiple sclerosis. Profiled with immunoSEQ multiplex PCR; TCRdb holds only in-frame clones, not every one. The table includes around 70,000 clones, under 95% detected once. The V segment lost 4 bases and the J segment 4 bases; nucleotides outside the gene matches: 6. CDR1 is LNHDA, CDR2 SQIVND, per germline (reference sequence). CDR3 length: 15 amino acids. This sequence joins TRBV19 and TRBJ2-3, with TRBD2 identical over 9 bases. This sequence was found in a female donor with multiple sclerosis, enrolled in a pregnancy study. The starting material was peripheral blood, obtained after pregnancy. CDR3 sequence: CASSKLAGGPDTQYF. CDR3 in DNA: TGTGCCAGTAGTAAACTCGCGGGAGGGCCAGATACGCAGTATTTT.